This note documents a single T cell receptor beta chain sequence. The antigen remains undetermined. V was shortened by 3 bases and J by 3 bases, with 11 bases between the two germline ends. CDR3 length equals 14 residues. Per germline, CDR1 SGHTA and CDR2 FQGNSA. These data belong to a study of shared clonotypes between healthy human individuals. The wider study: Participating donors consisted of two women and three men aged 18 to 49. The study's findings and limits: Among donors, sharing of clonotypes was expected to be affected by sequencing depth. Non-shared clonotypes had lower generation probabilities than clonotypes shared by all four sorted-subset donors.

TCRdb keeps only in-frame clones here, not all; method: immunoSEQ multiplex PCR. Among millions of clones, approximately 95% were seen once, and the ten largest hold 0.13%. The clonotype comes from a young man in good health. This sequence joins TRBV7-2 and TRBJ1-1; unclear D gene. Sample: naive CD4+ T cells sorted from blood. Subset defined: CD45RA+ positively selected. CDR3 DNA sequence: TGTGCCAGCAGCTTTACCCAGAAGCACACTGAAGCTTTCTTT. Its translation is CASSFTQKHTEAFF.